This is a list of T cell receptor beta chains from one sample in a study of OX40 agonist ivuxolimab in advanced cancers. Profiled with immunoSEQ multiplex PCR; TCRdb holds only in-frame clones, not every one. The sample shows about 64,000 clones, roughly 80% of them seen only once. Source: CD4+ or CD8+ T cells sorted from blood, taken in a trial of the OX40 agonist ivuxolimab. The receptors were sampled from an adult with an advanced solid tumor such as melanoma, head and neck, liver or kidney cancer. CDR3s include the opening cysteine and the closing phenylalanine or tryptophan. Each record gives: clone size, D gene, J gene, V gene, CDR3 protein, CDR3 DNA. The D gene is left open where the match is weak. The size field is filled for only some rows; it gives once, few, many or a size class.

>-|-|TRBJ2-1|TRBV18
CASSPDRQTSYNEQFF
TGTGCCAGCTCCCCGGACCGCCAGACCTCCTACAATGAGCAGTTCTTC
>-|-|TRBJ1-6|TRBV7-2
CASSSGPQFHF
TGTGCCAGCAGTTCAGGACCCCAATTCCACTTT
>-|-|TRBJ1-3|TRBV28
CASRPAPGGHGSTIYF
TGTGCCAGCAGACCAGCCCCGGGGGGCCATGGAAGCACCATATATTTT
>-|-|TRBJ2-1|TRBV7-2
CASSLGQSYNEQFF
TGTGCCAGCAGCTTAGGGCAGTCCTACAATGAGCAGTTCTTC
>-|-|TRBJ1-1|TRBV5-1
CASRKLGTLNTEAFF
TGCGCCAGCAGAAAACTCGGGACATTGAACACTGAAGCTTTCTTT
>-|-|TRBJ1-3|TRBV19
CASSIFGVLASSGNTIYF
TGTGCCAGTAGTATCTTCGGGGTCCTGGCATCCTCTGGAAACACCATATATTTT
>-|-|TRBJ1-5|TRBV18
CASSPTMRGRSNQPQHF
TGTGCCAGCTCACCTACCATGAGGGGCCGTAGCAATCAGCCCCAGCATTTT
>few|-|TRBJ1-1|TRBV7-6
CASSPVGGRNTEAFF
TGTGCCAGCAGCCCCGTCGGGGGCCGGAACACTGAAGCTTTCTTT
>-|-|TRBJ2-2|TRBV9
CASTGVGGNTGELFF
TGTGCCAGCACAGGGGTCGGGGGGAACACCGGGGAGCTGTTTTTT
>-|-|TRBJ2-1|TRBV4-3
CASSQDALALVRHNEQFF
TGCGCCAGCAGCCAAGACGCTTTAGCCCTTGTTCGGCACAATGAGCAGTTCTTC
>-|-|TRBJ2-7|TRBV5-4
CASSLEGGAAYEQYF
TGTGCCAGCAGCTTGGAGGGGGGGGCGGCCTACGAGCAGTACTTC
>-|TRBD2|TRBJ2-7|TRBV18
CASSLSLAGGLYEQYF
TGTGCCAGCTCACTCTCGCTAGCGGGAGGACTCTACGAGCAGTACTTC
>-|-|TRBJ1-2|TRBV19
CASSISPLKGYTF
TGTGCCAGTAGTATCAGTCCCCTTAAAGGGTACACCTTC
>-|TRBD2|TRBJ2-7|TRBV4-2
CASSQDRASGSQYF
TGTGCCAGCAGCCAAGATAGGGCTAGCGGGAGTCAGTACTTC
>-|-|TRBJ2-1|TRBV5-4
CASSFGGRYNEQFF
TGTGCCAGCAGCTTTGGGGGGAGGTACAATGAGCAGTTCTTC
>-|-|TRBJ1-1|TRBV9
CASSPRGSPNTEAFF
TGTGCCAGCAGCCCCCGGGGCAGTCCGAACACTGAAGCTTTCTTT
>-|TRBD2|TRBJ2-5|TRBV5-4
CASSKAGEETQYF
TGTGCCAGCAGCAAAGCGGGAGAAGAGACCCAGTACTTC
>few|-|TRBJ2-1|TRBV15
CATSAGQNLGGEFF
TGTGCCACCAGCGCGGGACAGAATCTCGGGGGAGAGTTCTTC
>once|-|TRBJ2-1|TRBV15
CATRGFNEQFF
TGTGCCACCCGCGGCTTCAATGAGCAGTTCTTC
>-|-|TRBJ2-5|TRBV7-2
CASTGTPARTQYF
TGTGCCAGCACCGGGACTCCAGCAAGGACCCAGTACTTC
>few|-|TRBJ2-7|TRBV7-2
CASSPIWGGGDEQYF
TGTGCCAGCAGCCCCATATGGGGAGGCGGCGACGAGCAGTACTTC
>-|-|TRBJ2-3|TRBV5-1
CASSLALGEARLAQYF
TGCGCCAGCAGCTTGGCTTTGGGGGAGGCCCGCCTGGCGCAGTATTTT
>-|-|TRBJ2-5|TRBV21-1
CASRGETQYF
TGTGCCAGCAGAGGGGAGACCCAGTACTTC
>-|TRBD1|TRBJ1-5|TRBV27
CASSLATGNQPQHF
TGTGCCAGCAGTTTGGCGACAGGGAATCAGCCCCAGCATTTT
>-|-|TRBJ2-3|TRBV5-1
CASSLRQVTDTQYF
TGCGCCAGCAGCTTAAGACAGGTTACAGATACGCAGTATTTT
>once|-|TRBJ2-3|TRBV6-1
CASSAGHQWGTDTQYF
TGTGCCAGCAGTGCGGGTCACCAGTGGGGGACAGATACGCAGTATTTT
>once|-|TRBJ2-5|TRBV4-1
CASSQVFGETQYF
TGCGCCAGCAGCCAAGTCTTCGGAGAGACCCAGTACTTC
>-|TRBD2|TRBJ2-1|TRBV5-1
CASSLGGLAGAGNEQFF
TGCGCCAGCAGCTTGGGTGGACTAGCGGGGGCGGGGAATGAGCAGTTCTTC
>once|TRBD1|TRBJ1-5|TRBV19
CASRPHGTEYSNQPQHF
TGTGCCAGTAGACCACACGGGACAGAATATAGCAATCAGCCCCAGCATTTT
>-|-|TRBJ1-1|TRBV13
CASSRETGLTEAFF
TGTGCCAGCAGCCGAGAGACAGGACTCACTGAAGCTTTCTTT
>-|-|TRBJ1-2|TRBV9
CASSVPGNRYGYTF
TGTGCCAGCAGCGTACCGGGGAACCGCTATGGCTACACCTTC
>once|-|TRBJ2-7|TRBV11-2
CASSSHHEQYF
TGTGCCAGCAGCTCTCACCACGAGCAGTACTTC
>-|TRBD2|TRBJ2-5|TRBV6-1
CASSELAGVGLETQYF
TGTGCCAGCAGTGAACTAGCGGGAGTTGGTTTGGAGACCCAGTACTTC
>-|-|TRBJ1-2|TRBV7-2
CASSVPGPNYGYTF
TGTGCCAGCAGCGTACCGGGGCCGAACTATGGCTACACCTTC
>-|-|TRBJ1-1|TRBV5-1
CASSSGQYTEAFF
TGCGCCAGCAGCTCTGGACAGTACACTGAAGCTTTCTTT
>-|TRBD1|TRBJ2-5|TRBV7-7
CASSSAGGEETQYF
TGTGCCAGCAGCTCAGCAGGGGGCGAGGAGACCCAGTACTTC
>-|-|TRBJ1-1|TRBV5-4
CASSLSGYEAFF
TGTGCCAGCAGCTTGTCGGGCTACGAAGCTTTCTTT
>-|TRBD2|TRBJ2-7|TRBV28
CASNPSGSVYEQYF
TGTGCCAGCAACCCTAGCGGGAGTGTGTACGAGCAGTACTTC
>-|TRBD2|TRBJ2-5|TRBV10-1
CASSPGTSGEETQYF
TGCGCCAGCAGCCCCGGGACTAGCGGGGAGGAGACCCAGTACTTC
>-|-|TRBJ2-5|TRBV7-3
CASSPTGWAGTRQETQYF
TGTGCCAGCAGCCCGACAGGGTGGGCGGGAACCCGACAAGAGACCCAGTACTTC
>few|-|TRBJ1-1|TRBV6-5
CASSFSGMNTEAFF
TGTGCCAGCAGTTTCTCAGGGATGAACACTGAAGCTTTCTTT
>medium-sized|TRBD2|TRBJ2-3|TRBV15
CATSRDSGGADTQYF
TGTGCCACCAGCAGAGATAGCGGGGGCGCAGATACGCAGTATTTT
>few|TRBD1|TRBJ2-7|TRBV19
CASSSQTGSTYEQYF
TGTGCCAGTAGTTCGCAGACAGGGTCAACCTACGAGCAGTACTTC
>-|-|TRBJ1-6|TRBV15
CATSRGGTNSPLHF
TGTGCCACCAGCAGAGGAGGGACTAATTCACCCCTCCACTTT
>-|TRBD2|TRBJ2-3|TRBV9
CASSGRGRGAPDTQYF
TGTGCCAGCAGCGGACGAGGGCGGGGGGCCCCAGATACGCAGTATTTT
>-|-|TRBJ1-2|TRBV6-5
CASSYGGGYTF
TGTGCCAGCAGTTACGGAGGTGGCTACACCTTC
>-|TRBD1|TRBJ1-1|TRBV5-4
CASSLDRGLLNTEAFF
TGTGCCAGCAGCTTGGACAGGGGGCTCCTGAACACTGAAGCTTTCTTT
>-|-|TRBJ1-2|TRBV5-4
CASSLPVGQWKANYGYTF
TGTGCCAGCAGCTTACCGGTCGGACAGTGGAAAGCTAACTATGGCTACACCTTC